What follows are 21 T cell receptor beta chains derived from one specimen sequenced in a study of shared clonotypes between healthy human individuals. In the naive CD8 group, cells lacked CD45RO and were positively selected for CCR7, so terminally differentiated effector memory CD45RA+ cells were left out. Sequencing was performed with immunoSEQ multiplex PCR; in TCRdb, only in-frame clones are kept and a portion is missing. The sample consists of about 2,200,000 clones, 85% to 95% of them appearing once. Sequenced material: naive CD8+ T cells from PBMCs. These receptors all come from a man aged 18-30 years in good health. Some clones in this sample may be carry-over from other donors' samples.

The gene calls are TRBV5-8 and TRBJ1-1; 8 positions match TRBD1. The germline gives CDR1 SGHTS, CDR2 YDEGEE. This CDR3 has 20 residues. With 0 bases clipped from V and 6 bases from J, the junction kept 22 bases outside the gene matches. CDR3 amino acids: CASSLELTEVRGQQEPEAFF. CDR3 in DNA: TGTGCCAGCAGCTTGGAACTCACAGAGGTCAGGGGGCAACAAGAGCCTGAAGCTTTCTTT. The full variable domain, completed using reference TRBV5-8 and TRBJ1-1, is EAGVTQSPTHLIKTRGQQATLRCSPISGHTSVYWYQQALGLGLQFLLWYDEGEERNRGNFPPRFSGRQFPNYSSELNVNALELEDSALYLCASSLELTEVRGQQEPEAFFGQGTRLTVV.

This chain connects TRBV7-9 to TRBJ2-4; D not resolved. Trimming stripped 4 bases from V and 8 bases from J, with 12 bases between. Germline V CDR1 and CDR2: SEHNR, FQNEAQ (reference sequence). The CDR3 totals 13 residues. CDR3 protein: CASSSSVLDIQYF. In DNA, the CDR3 is TGTGCCAGCAGCTCGTCGGTTTTGGACATTCAGTACTTC.

A note on this clone: Distinct nucleotide sequences in the sample also encode this CDR3. The V call is TRBV6-5, the J call TRBJ2-2, with D perhaps assigned TRBD1 or TRBD2 (5 bases each). V lost 0 bases, J lost 4 bases, and 9 bases lay in between. This CDR3 is 15 amino acids long. CDR1 MNHEY and CDR2 SVGAGI come from the germline V gene. In nucleotides, the CDR3 is TGTGCCAGCAGTTACTCAGGGGAGAGCACCGGGGAGCTGTTTTTT. It encodes CASSYSGESTGELFF.

The rearrangement uses TRBV6-6 and TRBJ2-4; no definite D call. Trimming shortened V by 6 bases and J by 5 bases, and 5 bases separated the two germline ends. Per germline, CDR1 MNHNY and CDR2 SVGAGI (reference sequence). CDR3 size: 11 residues. The CDR3 here is CASRDQNIQYF. The DNA of the CDR3 is TGTGCCAGCAGGGATCAAAACATTCAGTACTTC.

The V gene is TRBV5-1, the J gene TRBJ2-3; 7 nucleotides agree with TRBD1. CDR1 and CDR2 from the germline V gene are SGHRS and YFSETQ. Unmatched junction bases numbered 12, after V lost 4 bases and J lost 4 bases. The CDR3 loop spans 16 amino acids. CDR3 region: CASSTTGTVFADTQYF. For the CDR3, the DNA is TGCGCCAGCAGCACCACCGGGACAGTTTTCGCAGATACGCAGTATTTT.

This chain connects TRBV25-1 to TRBJ1-6, with D hard to call. This CDR3 is 13 amino acids long. Between the trimmed V and J ends, which lost 3 bases and 11 bases, there was a span of 11 bases. Germline CDR1 is MGHDK and CDR2 is SYGVNS. The CDR3 spells CASSDRDWTPLHF. In DNA form, the CDR3 reads TGTGCCAGCAGTGATCGGGATTGGACACCCCTCCACTTT. Full variable domain (missing parts from reference TRBV25-1 and TRBJ1-6): EADIYQTPRYLVIGTGKKITLECSQTMGHDKMYWYQQDPGMELHLIHYSYGVNSTEKGDLSSESTVSRIRTEHFPLTLESARPSHTSQYLCASSDRDWTPLHFGNGTRLTVT.

This clone occurred once. The chain is built from TRBV25-1 and TRBJ2-2; D might be TRBD2 (5 bases). The V end lost 2 bases, the J end lost 1 base, and 17 bases lay between the germline ends. The CDR3 covers 18 residues. Germline loops: CDR1 MGHDK, CDR2 SYGVNS. CDR3 region: CASSETGIPKQNTGELFF. The CDR3 bases are TGTGCCAGCAGTGAAACGGGAATCCCCAAACAGAACACCGGGGAGCTGTTTTTT. Full variable domain (missing parts from reference TRBV25-1 and TRBJ2-2): EADIYQTPRYLVIGTGKKITLECSQTMGHDKMYWYQQDPGMELHLIHYSYGVNSTEKGDLSSESTVSRIRTEHFPLTLESARPSHTSQYLCASSETGIPKQNTGELFFGEGSRLTVL.

On this clone itself: The identical CDR3 is also encoded by other nucleotide sequences in the sample. The V gene is TRBV5-6, the J gene TRBJ2-7; D may be TRBD2 (6 bases). V was shortened by 0 bases and J by 3 bases, with 7 bases between the two germline ends. There are 13 residues in the CDR3. The germline CDR1 and CDR2 sequences are SGHDT and YYEEEE. The CDR3 DNA is TGTGCCAGCAGCTTGGGGGGAGGCTACGAGCAGTACTTC. Amino acid sequence: CASSLGGGYEQYF.

The CDR3 loop reads CASIDPGTSAPGQFF. DNA for the CDR3: TGTGCCAGTATCGACCCGGGGACTAGCGCGCCCGGGCAGTTCTTC. The chain has TRBV19 and TRBJ2-1, with 10 bases matching TRBD2. Per germline, CDR1 LNHDA and CDR2 SQIVND (reference sequence). Unmatched junction bases numbered 15, after V lost 7 bases and J lost 12 bases. CDR3 length: 15 residues.

The V call is TRBV28, the J call TRBJ2-1, with 7 nucleotides matching TRBD2. The germline V gene encodes CDR1 MDHEN and CDR2 SYDVKM. V gave up 6 bases and J gave up 3 bases; unmatched junction bases: 20. This CDR3 region has 19 residues. DNA of the CDR3: TGTGCCAGCAGCCACCCCGTTTTGTCTAGCGGATGGTTCTACAATGAGCAGTTCTTC. As protein: CASSHPVLSSGWFYNEQFF.

The chain links TRBV27 to TRBJ2-1; D is perhaps TRBD2 (5 bases). Germline loops: CDR1 MNHEY, CDR2 SMNVEV (reference sequence). CDR3 length: 15 residues. V lost 2 bases, J lost 3 bases, and 11 bases lay in between. The chain's CDR3 is CASSLISGFYNEQFF. As DNA, the CDR3 is TGTGCCAGCAGTTTAATAAGCGGCTTCTACAATGAGCAGTTCTTC.

V usage is TRBV13 and J usage is TRBJ2-3; the D is unclear. Germline assignment: CDR1 PRHDT and CDR2 FYEKMQ (reference sequence). The CDR3 has 16 residues. V lost 0 bases and J lost 5, with 15 bases in between. DNA of the CDR3: TGTGCCAGCAGCTTAGGCCGGCAGGCCCTACAAGATACGCAGTATTTT. Its translation: CASSLGRQALQDTQYF.

This sequence joins TRBV28 and TRBJ2-7, with 9 bases identical to TRBD2. This CDR3 region has 16 residues. Germline CDR1 and CDR2: MDHEN and SYDVKM. V lost 6 bases and J lost 2; bases outside the gene matches: 11. The CDR3 here is CASSHLASGVPYEQYF. CDR3 sequence (DNA): TGTGCCAGCAGCCACTTGGCTAGCGGGGTACCCTACGAGCAGTACTTC.

The V gene is TRBV7-6, the J gene TRBJ1-1; the D gene is possibly TRBD1 (6 bases). In germline, CDR1 is SGHVS, CDR2 FNYEAQ. There are 15 residues in the CDR3. V shed 1 base and J shed 2 bases, with 11 bases lying between them. CDR3 region: CASSLVARGNTEAFF. The CDR3 region has the DNA TGTGCCAGCAGCTTAGTGGCCAGGGGAAACACTGAAGCTTTCTTT.

This clone was observed a few times. This chain uses TRBV5-1 with TRBJ1-1; no clear D gene. Deletions cut 7 bases from V and 0 bases from J, with 7 bases between. This CDR3 comprises 12 residues. Germline V CDR1 and CDR2: SGHRS, YFSETQ. The chain's CDR3 is CASLGLNTEAFF. Here the CDR3 DNA reads TGCGCCAGCCTTGGATTGAACACTGAAGCTTTCTTT.

This chain links TRBV7-8 with TRBJ1-1; a weak D match, TRBD1 (5 bases). Trimming stripped 6 bases from V and 1 base from J, with 12 bases between. Per the germline V gene, CDR1 is SGHVS and CDR2 is FQNEAQ. The CDR3 has 14 residues. This CDR3 reads CASSSITGNTEAFF. CDR3 coding DNA: TGTGCCAGCAGTTCCATAACAGGGAACACTGAAGCTTTCTTT.

The chain uses TRBV27 and TRBJ1-2, with D uncertain. CDR1 and CDR2 from the germline V gene are MNHEY and SMNVEV (reference sequence). The CDR3 is made up of 13 amino acids. Deletions cut 6 bases from V and 4 bases from J, with 12 bases between. CDR3 amino acids: CASSMMRSYGYTF. As DNA, the CDR3 is TGTGCCAGCAGCATGATGCGGAGCTATGGCTACACCTTC.

On this clone itself: Other DNA variants within this sample encode the same CDR3. This sequence joins TRBV30 and TRBJ2-1; no clear D. CDR1 and CDR2 (germline): GTSNPN, SVGIG (reference sequence). The CDR3 runs 12 residues. The V end lost 0 bases, the J end lost 5 bases, and 5 bases lay between the germline ends. The CDR3, as DNA: TGTGCCTGGAGTGTAGGGAACAATGAGCAGTTCTTC. Translation gives CAWSVGNNEQFF. The whole variable domain, remainder taken from reference TRBV30 and TRBJ2-1, is SQTIHQWPATLVQPVGSPLSLECTVEGTSNPNLYWYRQAAGRGLQLLFYSVGIGQISSEVPQNLSASRPQDRQFILSSKKLLLSDSGFYLCAWSVGNNEQFFGPGTRLTVL.

The chain uses TRBV7-6 and TRBJ2-5; 10 bases agree with TRBD1. Germline CDR1 is SGHVS and CDR2 is FNYEAQ. The CDR3 is made up of 16 amino acids. Trimming removed 4 bases from V and 5 bases from J; junction bases left unmatched: 10. CDR3 sequence (DNA): TGTGCCAGCAGCTACGACCGGGACAGGGGTGGCGAGACCCAGTACTTC. This translates into CASSYDRDRGGETQYF.

The chain uses TRBV28 and TRBJ2-3, with 10 bases lining up with TRBD2. Germline V gene lookup returns CDR1 MDHEN and CDR2 SYDVKM. V dropped 0 bases and J dropped 3; count of bases not matched to a gene: 9. This CDR3 region has 18 residues. The CDR3 nucleotides read TGTGCCAGCAGTTTATGGTTAGCGGGAGGAGGGGGAACAGATACGCAGTATTTT. This translates into CASSLWLAGGGGTDTQYF. The whole variable domain, remainder taken from reference TRBV28 and TRBJ2-3, is DVKVTQSSRYLVKRTGEKVFLECVQDMDHENMFWYRQDPGLGLRLIYFSYDVKMKEKGDIPEGYSVSREKKERFSLILESASTNQTSMYLCASSLWLAGGGGTDTQYFGPGTRLTVL.

With respect to this clone: Other DNA sequences in this sample translate to the same CDR3. This rearrangement joins TRBV7-6 to TRBJ2-7, with D perhaps matching TRBD1 (5 bases). Germline V gene lookup returns CDR1 SGHVS and CDR2 FNYEAQ. The CDR3 covers 13 residues. V lost 3 bases, J lost 3 bases, and 9 bases lay in between. The CDR3, as DNA: TGTGCCAGCAGCTTTACCGACAGCTACGAGCAGTACTTC. As protein: CASSFTDSYEQYF.